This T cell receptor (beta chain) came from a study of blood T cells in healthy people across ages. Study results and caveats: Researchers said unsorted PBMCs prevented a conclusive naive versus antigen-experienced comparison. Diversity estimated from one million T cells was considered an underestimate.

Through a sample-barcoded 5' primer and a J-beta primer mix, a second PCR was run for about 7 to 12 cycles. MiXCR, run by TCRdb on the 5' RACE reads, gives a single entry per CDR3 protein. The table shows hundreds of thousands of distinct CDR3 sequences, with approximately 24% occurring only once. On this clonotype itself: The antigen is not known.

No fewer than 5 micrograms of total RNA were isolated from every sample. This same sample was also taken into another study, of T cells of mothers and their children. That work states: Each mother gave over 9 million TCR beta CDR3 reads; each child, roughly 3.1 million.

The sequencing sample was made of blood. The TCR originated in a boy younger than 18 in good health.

CDR3 sequence (DNA): TGCAGTGCTTTTAGCGGGGGGGTCTCCTACGAGCAGTACTTC. Amino acid sequence: CSAFSGGVSYEQYF. This chain connects TRBV20-1 to TRBJ2-7; 11 bases are shared with TRBD2. J lost 0 bases, V lost 5 bases, and 3 bases had no gene match. The CDR3 has 14 residues. Germline assignment: CDR1 DFQATT and CDR2 SNEGSKA (reference sequence).